The 18 T cell receptor beta chains below come from one sample, sequenced in a study of monozygotic twins with inflammatory bowel disease. TCRdb re-called the 5' RACE reads and shows each CDR3 protein once, DNA omitted. The table gives about 380,000 distinct CDR3 sequences; the top ten clones make up 2.6% of it. Sequencing was done on a sample of blood. All receptors come from a human donor with ulcerative colitis or Crohn's disease, or a healthy co-twin of an affected twin (not recorded which).

The genes are TRBV5-1 and TRBJ1-4; as DNA is missing, the TRBD1 call by TCRdb cannot be tested. Looked up from germline, CDR1 is SGHRS and CDR2 is YFSETQ. CDR3 length: 19 residues. CDR3 sequence reads: CASSLEGTGIMVTNEKLFF. Complete variable domain (other parts from reference TRBV5-1 and TRBJ1-4): KAGVTQTPRYLIKTRGQQVTLSCSPISGHRSVSWYQQTPGQGLQFLFEYFSETQRNKGNFPGRFSGRQFSNSRSEMNVSTLELGDSALYLCASSLEGTGIMVTNEKLFFGSGTQLSVL.

The V gene is TRBV18, the J gene TRBJ1-2; TCRdb gives TRBD1 as the D gene, but with no DNA this cannot be confirmed. Germline CDR1 KGHSH, CDR2 LQKENI. The CDR3 sequence is 16 residues long. The CDR3 protein is CASSIPQGRRDYGYTF. Full variable domain (rest looked up from reference TRBV18 and TRBJ1-2): NAGVMQNPRHLVRRRGQEARLRCSPMKGHSHVYWYRQLPEEGLKFMVYLQKENIIDESGMPKERFSAEFPKEGPSILRIQQVVRGDSAAYFCASSIPQGRRDYGYTFGSGTRLTVV.

The chain combines TRBV5-1 with TRBJ1-1; no DNA is available, so the TRBD1 call from TCRdb remains unchecked. CDR1 is SGHRS, CDR2 YFSETQ, per germline. The CDR3 totals 15 residues. CDR3 region: CASSARAGTDTEAFF.

The chain employs TRBV27 and TRBJ2-7; TCRdb's D call of TRBD1 is untestable without DNA. In germline, CDR1 is MNHEY, CDR2 SMNVEV (reference sequence). The CDR3 loop spans 15 amino acids. The CDR3 spells CASTQGQGRSYEQYF.

This chain links TRBV15 with TRBJ2-1; the TCRdb call, TRBD1, lacks DNA for checking. The CDR3 runs 14 residues. Germline V gives CDR1 LNHNV, CDR2 YYDKDF (reference sequence). The CDR3 is CATSRDPGRAEQFF. Supplemented by reference TRBV15 and TRBJ2-1, the full variable domain reads DAMVIQNPRYQVTQFGKPVTLSCSQTLNHNVMYWYQQKSSQAPKLLFHYYDKDFNNEADTPDNFQSRRPNTSFCFLDIRSPGLGDTAMYLCATSRDPGRAEQFFGPGTRLTVL.

This chain uses TRBV7-2 with TRBJ1-2. This CDR3 is 14 amino acids long. CDR1 is SGHTA and CDR2 is FQGNSA in the germline V gene. The CDR3 loop reads CASSPRVTQHGYTF.

V is TRBV4-2 and J is TRBJ2-3; the TRBD2 assignment by TCRdb is unverifiable without DNA. CDR3 length: 17 amino acids. Germline V gene sequence: CDR1 LGHNA, CDR2 YNFKEQ. CDR3 loop: CASSQEGAGGPTDTQYF.

This sequence joins TRBV5-1 and TRBJ1-6; the TCRdb call, TRBD1, lacks DNA for checking. In germline, CDR1 is SGHRS, CDR2 YFSETQ. This CDR3 contains 14 residues. CDR3 loop: CASSLAGGESPLHF.

This chain's CDR3 is CASSPTHDRGEAFF. The chain couples TRBV12-3 or TRBV12-4 to TRBJ1-1; the TCRdb D gene call, TRBD1, has no DNA to confirm it. This CDR3 has 14 residues.

V gene TRBV7-2 combines with J gene TRBJ2-2; TCRdb's D call of TRBD1 is untestable without DNA. The CDR3 totals 16 residues. Germline CDR1 reads SGHTA; CDR2 reads FQGNSA. The CDR3 reads CASSSYLQGAGGELFF.

The genes are TRBV30 and TRBJ1-4; the TRBD1 assignment by TCRdb is unverifiable without DNA. The germline CDR1 and CDR2 sequences are GTSNPN and SVGIG (reference sequence). The CDR3 covers 14 residues. The CDR3 region is CAWSFGQGEEKLFF.

CDR3 sequence: CASSWRTSPGELFF. The chain carries TRBV5-1 and TRBJ2-2. There are 14 residues in the CDR3. Germline V gene data show CDR1 as SGHRS and CDR2 as YFSETQ.

The V gene is TRBV6-5, the J gene TRBJ2-2. CDR1 is MNHEY, CDR2 SVGAGI, per germline. This CDR3 is 15 amino acids long. CDR3 region: CASSYLAENTGELFF.

The chain links TRBV7-9 to TRBJ2-2; the D gene TCRdb calls, TRBD1, cannot be checked with no DNA. CDR3 length: 15 residues. CDR1 and CDR2 from the germline V gene are SEHNR and FQNEAQ (reference sequence). CDR3 residues: CASEGQGRNTGELFF.

The genes are TRBV7-2 and TRBJ1-1; TCRdb gives TRBD1 as the D gene, but with no DNA this cannot be confirmed. Germline V lookup: CDR1 SGHTA, CDR2 FQGNSA. CDR3 length: 15 residues. CDR3 region: CASSPRTGWATEAFF. Full variable domain (rest looked up from reference TRBV7-2 and TRBJ1-1): GAGVSQSPSNKVTEKGKDVELRCDPISGHTALYWYRQSLGQGLEFLIYFQGNSAPDKSGLPSDRFSAERTGGSVSTLTIQRTQQEDSAVYLCASSPRTGWATEAFFGQGTRLTVV.

The chain combines TRBV7-2 with TRBJ2-5; the D gene TCRdb calls, TRBD1, cannot be checked with no DNA. CDR3 length equals 13 residues. The V gene's germline CDR1 is SGHTA and CDR2 FQGNSA. The CDR3 loop is CASSRQGGETQYF.

V is TRBV5-1 and J is TRBJ1-4; as DNA is missing, the TRBD1 call by TCRdb cannot be tested. Germline lookup yields CDR1 SGHRS and CDR2 YFSETQ. This CDR3 spans 13 amino acids. The CDR3 loop reads CASSFETDEKLFF. Full variable domain (outside the CDR3, taken from reference TRBV5-1 and TRBJ1-4): KAGVTQTPRYLIKTRGQQVTLSCSPISGHRSVSWYQQTPGQGLQFLFEYFSETQRNKGNFPGRFSGRQFSNSRSEMNVSTLELGDSALYLCASSFETDEKLFFGSGTQLSVL.

The CDR3 here is CATSDSSGTAYNEQFF. The chain is built from TRBV24-1 and TRBJ2-1; TCRdb returns TRBD1, unconfirmable since there is no DNA. The CDR3 length is 16 residues. Germline V gene lookup returns CDR1 KGHDR and CDR2 SFDVKD.